This T cell receptor beta chain was found in a study of shared clonotypes between healthy human individuals. Study details: Researchers assigned three CD4 naive, three CD4 memory, two CD8 naive and one CD8 memory plate to each donor.

The CDR3 runs to 14 residues. V lost 1 base and J lost 4, with 10 bases in between. Per germline, CDR1 SEHNR and CDR2 FQNEAQ (reference sequence). Profiled with immunoSEQ multiplex PCR; TCRdb holds only in-frame clones, not every one. The sample has 2 million to 3 million clones, 85% to 95% seen once. Donors comprised only Caucasian adults living in Nashville, Tennessee. To note about this clone: Its antigen is unknown.

Overall study findings and caveats: Sequencing depth was expected to affect clonotype sharing among donors. Despite large depth, rarefaction showed incomplete sorted-subset sequencing.

This TCR came from a man between 18 and 29 years old in good health. The chain carries TRBV7-9 and TRBJ1-1; perhaps TRBD1 as D (6 bases). Sequencing was done on a sample of naive CD4+ T cells sorted from blood. Subset noted: CD45RA+ positively selected. The CDR3 protein is CASSLDRGSTEAFF. The CDR3 region has the DNA TGTGCCAGCAGCTTAGATAGGGGGAGCACTGAAGCTTTCTTT.